This T cell receptor (beta chain) was identified in a study of shared clonotypes between healthy human individuals. Findings of the study overall: Incomplete sequencing of sorted subsets was indicated by rarefaction despite large depth. Few donors limited the genetic and exposure-history diversity represented.

To note about this clone: Its antigen is as yet unknown.

The CDR3 has 14 amino acids. Trimming pared 2 bases from V and 2 bases from J, leaving 8 bases between. Germline CDR1 and CDR2: SNHLY and FYNNEI. Assay: immunoSEQ multiplex PCR; the TCRdb copy retains only in-frame clones and omits some. The profile shows around 2.5 million clones, approximately 94% of them singletons. This receptor was taken from a man between 18 and 35 years old in good health. Some clones in this sample may be carry-over from other donors' samples. The sequencing sample was made of naive CD4+ T cells from PBMCs. The subset is: CD45RA+ positively selected. The V gene is TRBV2, the J gene TRBJ2-3; perhaps TRBD1 as D (5 bases). CDR3: CASSEQGPTDTQYF. CDR3 coding DNA: TGTGCCAGCAGTGAACAGGGCCCCACAGATACGCAGTATTTT.